Below are 21 T cell receptor beta chains sequenced from a single sample in a study of blood T cell repertoires in COVID-19. Using immunoSEQ multiplex PCR, the repertoire was profiled, and TCRdb retains in-frame clones only, with some absent. This sample yields about 200,000 clones, of which 85% are seen a single time; about 0.91% belongs to the top ten. Input material: peripheral blood. All receptors come from a man aged 60-69 years with COVID-19, enrolled during active disease.

The chain employs TRBV6-5 and TRBJ1-4; TRBD1 aligns across 8 bases. Trimming took 5 bases from V and 8 from J; bases not matched to a gene: 10. Germline loops: CDR1 MNHEY, CDR2 SVGAGI. The CDR3 has 15 amino acids. The chain's CDR3 is CASSIGQGSLEKLFF. CDR3 sequence (DNA): TGTGCCAGCAGTATAGGACAGGGTAGTCTGGAAAAACTGTTTTTT.

The chain uses TRBV19 and TRBJ1-1; D is ambiguous. V was shortened by 5 bases and J by 0 bases, with 10 bases between the two germline ends. Germline assignment: CDR1 LNHDA and CDR2 SQIVND (reference sequence). The CDR3 sequence is 14 residues long. The CDR3 region is CASSRRELNTEAFF. As DNA, the CDR3 is TGTGCCAGTAGTCGACGGGAGTTGAACACTGAAGCTTTCTTT.

V usage is TRBV19 and J usage is TRBJ1-1; D is unresolved. The CDR3 has 13 residues. CDR1 LNHDA and CDR2 SQIVND come from the germline V gene (reference sequence). The ends were cut back, 5 bases at V and 5 bases at J, with 12 bases in the middle. CDR3 sequence (DNA): TGTGCCAGTAGTGAATCTCCGGGGACTGAAGCTTTCTTT. It specifies CASSESPGTEAFF.

The chain carries TRBV2 and TRBJ1-2; 7 nucleotides line up with TRBD1. The CDR3 consists of 15 residues. After removal of 8 bases from V and 4 bases from J, the junction contained 13 bases not matched to a gene. Germline V gene sequence: CDR1 SNHLY, CDR2 FYNNEI. The CDR3 region is CASRGGRGGGYGYTF. The CDR3 nucleotides are TGTGCCAGCCGGGGGGGAAGAGGGGGCGGCTATGGCTACACCTTC.

The rearrangement uses TRBV25-1 and TRBJ1-1, with D uncertain. CDR3 size: 12 residues. Germline values: CDR1 MGHDK, CDR2 SYGVNS. V lost 7 bases to trimming and J lost 0 bases, with 6 bases between them. This CDR3 is CASTNMNTEAFF. As DNA, the CDR3 is TGTGCCAGCACAAACATGAACACTGAAGCTTTCTTT.

The rearrangement joins TRBV2 to TRBJ1-2; TRBD1 is a possible D gene (6 bases). The CDR3 runs 16 residues. V shed 7 bases and J shed 5 bases, with 23 bases lying between them. Germline CDR1 is SNHLY and CDR2 is FYNNEI. For the CDR3, the DNA is TGTGCCAGCACTAGAGAACACTCCAGGGGCAAGTATGGCTACACCTTC. Amino acid sequence: CASTREHSRGKYGYTF.

In this sample, this clone turned up once. CDR3 DNA sequence: TGTGCCAGCTCACCCGGACTAGCGGGAGGACATACGCAGTATTTT. Translation: CASSPGLAGGHTQYF. V gene TRBV18 combines with J gene TRBJ2-3, with 14 bases that match TRBD2. Germline V lookup: CDR1 KGHSH, CDR2 LQKENI. There are 15 residues in the CDR3. With 3 bases clipped from V and 7 bases from J, the junction kept 3 bases outside the gene matches.

The chain has TRBV27 and TRBJ1-5; 8 bases agree with TRBD1. The CDR3 sequence is 14 residues long. After removal of 6 bases from V and 7 bases from J, the junction contained 8 bases not matched to a gene. The germline V gene encodes CDR1 MNHEY and CDR2 SMNVEV (reference sequence). CDR3 sequence reads: CASRKGAGGQPQHF. The CDR3 coding sequence is TGTGCCAGCAGGAAGGGGGCAGGGGGCCAGCCCCAGCATTTT.

J is TRBJ2-5 and V is TRBV2; tentative D call: TRBD1 (5 bases). The CDR3 length is 12 residues. V lost 8 bases and J 3 bases, leaving 10 bases between the germline ends. CDR1 is SNHLY and CDR2 is FYNNEI in the germline V gene. As DNA, the CDR3 is TGTGCCAGCGAAGGGGCGGAAGAGACCCAGTACTTC. Its translation: CASEGAEETQYF.

This clone was recorded once. The V gene is TRBV28, the J gene TRBJ1-4; TRBD1 matches 7 bases. Germline lookup yields CDR1 MDHEN and CDR2 SYDVKM. The CDR3 has 16 residues. V was pared by 7 bases and J by 6 bases, with 14 bases of the junction left unmatched. CDR3 loop: CASTSRQGMGDEKLFF. The CDR3 DNA follows: TGTGCCAGCACTTCGAGACAGGGAATGGGGGATGAAAAACTGTTTTTT.

The chain joins TRBV5-8 to TRBJ2-1; D perhaps matches TRBD1 (6 bases). This CDR3 spans 15 amino acids. V was pared by 1 base and J by 6 bases, with 14 bases between. The V gene's germline CDR1 is SGHTS and CDR2 YDEGEE. This chain's CDR3 is CASSLQGPPGNEQFF. The CDR3 DNA follows: TGTGCCAGCAGCTTGCAGGGGCCGCCGGGCAATGAGCAGTTCTTC. Drawing the rest from reference TRBV5-8 and TRBJ2-1, the complete variable domain is EAGVTQSPTHLIKTRGQQATLRCSPISGHTSVYWYQQALGLGLQFLLWYDEGEERNRGNFPPRFSGRQFPNYSSELNVNALELEDSALYLCASSLQGPPGNEQFFGPGTRLTVL.

The V call is TRBV6-5, the J call TRBJ1-2; D remains ambiguous. The V end was cut by 11 bases, the J end by 3 bases, with 13 bases between. Germline CDR1 MNHEY, CDR2 SVGAGI. This CDR3 comprises 12 residues. The CDR3 here is CASHPQHYGYTF. In DNA form, the CDR3 reads TGTGCCTCCCACCCACAGCACTATGGCTACACCTTC.

This clone was observed a single time. This chain connects TRBV27 to TRBJ1-6, with D possibly matching TRBD1 (6 bases). CDR3 length: 17 amino acids. Looked up from germline, CDR1 is MNHEY and CDR2 is SMNVEV (reference sequence). Trimming left V 5 bases short and J 6 bases short, with 20 bases between. CDR3 residues: CASSRGRGSKGNSPLHF. The CDR3 DNA reads as TGTGCCAGCAGTAGGGGCAGGGGCTCTAAGGGTAATTCACCCCTCCACTTT.

The chain uses TRBV5-1 and TRBJ2-2; 8 positions match TRBD1. V trimming: 4 bases; J trimming: 4 bases; junction bases outside the gene matches: 3. The germline V gene has CDR1 SGHRS and CDR2 YFSETQ. CDR3 length: 14 amino acids. The CDR3 here is CASSGQGGTGELFF. CDR3 bases: TGCGCCAGCAGCGGACAGGGAGGCACCGGGGAGCTGTTTTTT.

The chain combines TRBV29-1 with TRBJ2-3, with 8 bases aligning to TRBD1. Germline CDR1 is SQVTM and CDR2 is ANQGSEA. The CDR3 length is 15 residues. The V and J ends lost 4 bases and 1 base, in that order; junction bases with no gene match: 7. CDR3 nucleotides: TGCAGCGTTGCAAGGGGGACAGGTGGCACAGATACGCAGTATTTT. Protein: CSVARGTGGTDTQYF.

The CDR3 DNA sequence: TGTGCCAGCAGTTTGCGGCAGGGGTATGAAGCTTTCTTT. Translation: CASSLRQGYEAFF. This chain joins TRBV27 and TRBJ1-1; D is perhaps TRBD1 (6 bases). Germline CDR1 and CDR2: MNHEY and SMNVEV (reference sequence). This CDR3 spans 13 amino acids. V lost 3 bases, J lost 7 bases, and 12 bases lay in between.

The rearrangement joins TRBV7-8 to TRBJ2-2; 7 bases align to TRBD2. The CDR3 runs to 14 residues. V was clipped by 6 bases and J by 6 bases; unmatched bases: 7. CDR1 is SGHVS and CDR2 is FQNEAQ in the germline V gene. CDR3: CASRGAGLAGELFF. The CDR3 nucleotides are TGTGCCAGCAGGGGAGCGGGGCTAGCCGGGGAGCTGTTTTTT.

V usage is TRBV18 and J usage is TRBJ2-4; D is perhaps TRBD1 (6 bases). Germline CDR1 reads KGHSH; CDR2 reads LQKENI. The CDR3 has 15 amino acids. Trimming left V 5 bases short and J 3 bases short, with 14 bases between. Here the CDR3 reads CASSGQRLGKNIQYF. CDR3 DNA sequence: TGTGCCAGCTCAGGACAGCGACTTGGCAAAAACATTCAGTACTTC.

This chain uses TRBV28 with TRBJ2-1, with 8 bases that match TRBD1. Trimming at V came to 2 bases and at J to 7 bases, leaving 7 bases not matched to a gene. The germline V gene has CDR1 MDHEN and CDR2 SYDVKM. The CDR3 contains 15 residues. The CDR3 nucleotides are TGTGCCAGCAGTTTACCAACAGGGGGAAGGAATGAGCAGTTCTTC. Amino acid sequence: CASSLPTGGRNEQFF.

Of note for this clone: Other DNA sequences in the same sample also yield this CDR3. The chain joins TRBV28 to TRBJ2-3; D call uncertain. Per germline, CDR1 MDHEN and CDR2 SYDVKM. The CDR3 is 13 residues long. Trimming removed 3 bases from V and 1 base from J, with 5 bases in between. CDR3 DNA: TGTGCCAGCAGTTTGGCGGGCACAGATACGCAGTATTTT. Translation gives CASSLAGTDTQYF.

The CDR3 is CASSSHRGGGYTF. The DNA for the CDR3 is TGTGCCAGCAGCTCTCACAGGGGTGGCGGCTACACCTTC. The V and J genes are TRBV7-2 and TRBJ1-2; 7 nucleotides match TRBD1. V was pared by 4 bases and J by 8 bases, with 7 bases of the junction left unmatched. The CDR3 contains 13 residues. Germline CDR1 and CDR2: SGHTA and FQGNSA.